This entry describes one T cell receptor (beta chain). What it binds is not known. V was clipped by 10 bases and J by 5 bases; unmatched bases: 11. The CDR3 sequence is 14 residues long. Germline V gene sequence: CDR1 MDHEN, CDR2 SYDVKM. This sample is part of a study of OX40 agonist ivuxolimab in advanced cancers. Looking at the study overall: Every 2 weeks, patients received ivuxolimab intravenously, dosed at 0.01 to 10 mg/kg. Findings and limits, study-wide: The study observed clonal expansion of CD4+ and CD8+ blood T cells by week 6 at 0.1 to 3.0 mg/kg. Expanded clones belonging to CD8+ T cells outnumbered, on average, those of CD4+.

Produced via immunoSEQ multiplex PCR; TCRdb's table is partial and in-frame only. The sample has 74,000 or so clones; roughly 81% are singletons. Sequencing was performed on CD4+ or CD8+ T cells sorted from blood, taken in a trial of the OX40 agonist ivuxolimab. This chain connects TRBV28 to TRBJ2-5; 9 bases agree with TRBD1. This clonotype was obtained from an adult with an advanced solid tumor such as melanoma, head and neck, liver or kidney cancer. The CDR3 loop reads CATHPGQGWETQYF. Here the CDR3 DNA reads TGTGCCACCCATCCTGGACAGGGGTGGGAGACCCAGTACTTC.